The text below deals with one T cell receptor beta chain. This entry belongs to a study of control samples from healthy donors and cancer patients. CDR1 is GTSNPN and CDR2 is SVGIG in the germline V gene (reference sequence). V lost 5 bases and J lost 1, with 10 bases in between. The CDR3 is 13 residues long. Profiling relied on immunoSEQ multiplex PCR, and the TCRdb table lists in-frame clones only, not all of them. The sample lists nearly 200,000 clones; over 80% were seen once. The chain carries TRBV30 and TRBJ2-3; the D is unclear. The receptor was derived from a man younger than 45 in good health. Sequencing was carried out using blood. The CDR3 spells CAWGATGTDTQYF. The CDR3 DNA is TGTGCCTGGGGAGCTACGGGCACAGATACGCAGTATTTT.